The sequence of this T cell receptor (beta chain) was determined in a study of blood T cells in healthy people across ages. Through a sample-barcoded 5' primer and a J-beta primer mix, a second PCR was run for roughly 6 to 11 cycles. Via MiXCR, TCRdb re-called the 5' RACE reads, giving one row per CDR3 protein. The table lists about 800,000 distinct CDR3 sequences, roughly 25% of them singletons. Germline lookup yields CDR1 MDHEN and CDR2 SYDVKM. V shed 2 bases, J shed 0 bases, and the junction held 21 bases outside the gene matches. The CDR3 has 23 residues. This clonotype was observed a few times. Per sample, no less than 5 micrograms of total RNA were extracted. The same sample was also used in a study of T cells of mothers and their children.

The TCR originated in a boy between 10 and 17 years old in good health. This sequence joins TRBV28 and TRBJ2-1, with 11 nucleotides matching TRBD2. Sequences were obtained from blood. CDR3 coding DNA: TGTGCCAGCAGTTTAGGTTGGGGAGGGGAGAGTAGCGGGAGGGCCTACTCCTACAATGAGCAGTTCTTC. It translates to CASSLGWGGESSGRAYSYNEQFF.